This T cell receptor beta chain was profiled in a study of T cell repertoires and HLA-DP antigens. Across the study: Donors were two male and one female, aged 18-to-29 to 60-to-69. Sorted CD137+CD4+ samples averaged around 200 ng DNA; pre-culture CD4+ samples, 1,000 to 1,500 ng. Study conclusions and caveats: Naive and memory CD4+ cells were analysed together, not apart.

Sequenced by immunoSEQ multiplex PCR; TCRdb stores in-frame clones only, minus some. The data hold 55,000 to 80,000 clones, with around three quarters observed a single time. This clone was seen just once. Its antigen is unknown. Germline V lookup: CDR1 SGHRS, CDR2 YFSETQ. The CDR3 contains 16 residues. The trim removed 4 bases at V and 4 bases at J, leaving 9 bases unmatched. The receptor's source is a man in his fifties or sixties in good health and CMV-seronegative. The sample taken for sequencing was CD4+ T cells from PBMCs. The gene calls are TRBV5-1 and TRBJ2-1, with 9 positions matching TRBD2. CDR3 sequence: CASSVLGLATYNEQFF. The CDR3 DNA sequence: TGCGCCAGCAGCGTTTTAGGACTAGCGACATACAATGAGCAGTTCTTC.